Detailed here is one T cell receptor beta chain. The antigen is undetermined. The data were obtained in a study of T cells in tumors after PD-1 blockade. Tumor or blood genomic DNA was sequenced, with inputs of about 550 ng to 6,004 ng. V gave up 2 bases and J gave up 4 bases; unmatched junction bases: 13. CDR3 length equals 19 residues. Germline CDR1 and CDR2: SGHRS and YFSETQ. Clones were sequenced by immunoSEQ multiplex PCR, and TCRdb holds only the in-frame ones, with some missing. The table lists about 47,000 clones, 65% to 85% of them singletons. General observations from the study: Some novel exhausted tumor clones appeared in pre-treatment blood, suggesting peripheral recruitment.

The material sequenced was PBMCs, taken before anti-PD-1 therapy. The V call is TRBV5-1, the J call TRBJ2-2; 11 bases map to TRBD2. This TCR came from a human donor with advanced basal cell or squamous cell carcinoma (not recorded which). DNA for the CDR3: TGCGCCAGCAGCTTACAGGGACTAGCGGCCGGGGACCTCACCGGGGAGCTGTTTTTT. It is translated as CASSLQGLAAGDLTGELFF.